This T cell receptor beta chain originates from a study of shared clonotypes between healthy human individuals. Across the whole study: Researchers assigned three CD4 naive, three CD4 memory, two CD8 naive and one CD8 memory plate to each donor.

Profiling relied on immunoSEQ multiplex PCR, and the TCRdb table lists in-frame clones only, not all of them. The profile shows approximately 810,000 clones, roughly 92% of them singletons. Selected positively for CCR7 and CD45RO-negative, naive CD8 cells excluded terminally differentiated effector memory CD45RA+ cells. The length of the CDR3 is 14 residues. CDR1 is SGHDN and CDR2 is FVKESK in the germline V gene. V lost 0 bases and J lost 4, with 9 bases in between. Points on this clone: Its matching antigen is unknown.

Study-wide findings and caveats: Incomplete sequencing of sorted subsets was indicated by rarefaction despite large depth. Shared clonotypes: about 5.3% naive CD4, roughly 3.8% naive CD8, about 2.2% memory CD4, under 0.5% memory CD8.

This clonotype was obtained from a man aged 25 to 40 in good health. The rearrangement joins TRBV14 to TRBJ2-5; D gene ambiguous. Sequencing was performed on naive CD8+ T cells sorted from blood. The CDR3 here is CASSQEGKGETQYF. The CDR3 DNA reads TGTGCCAGCAGCCAAGAGGGCAAGGGAGAGACCCAGTACTTC.